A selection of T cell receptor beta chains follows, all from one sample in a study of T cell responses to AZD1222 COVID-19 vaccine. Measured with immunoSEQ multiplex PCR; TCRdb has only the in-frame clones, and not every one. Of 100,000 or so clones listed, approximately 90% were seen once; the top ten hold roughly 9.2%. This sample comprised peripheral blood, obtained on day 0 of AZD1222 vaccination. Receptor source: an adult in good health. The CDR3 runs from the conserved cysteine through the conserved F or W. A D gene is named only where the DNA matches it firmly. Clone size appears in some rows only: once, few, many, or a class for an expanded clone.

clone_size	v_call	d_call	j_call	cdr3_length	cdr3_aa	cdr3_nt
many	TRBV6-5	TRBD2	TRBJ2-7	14	CASSWTSGVREQYF	TGTGCCAGCAGCTGGACTAGCGGAGTGCGGGAGCAGTACTTC
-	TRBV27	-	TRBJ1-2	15	CASSLQAAQNYGYTF	TGTGCCAGCAGTTTACAGGCCGCGCAGAACTATGGCTACACCTTC
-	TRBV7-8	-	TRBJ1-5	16	CASSFAGARGNQPQHF	TGTGCCAGCAGCTTCGCGGGGGCGCGGGGCAATCAGCCCCAGCATTTT
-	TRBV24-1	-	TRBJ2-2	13	CATRGGNTGELFF	TGTGCCACCAGAGGCGGGAACACCGGGGAGCTGTTTTTT
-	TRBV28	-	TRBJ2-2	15	CASSSPGLNTGELFF	TGTGCCAGCAGTTCACCGGGACTTAACACCGGGGAGCTGTTTTTT
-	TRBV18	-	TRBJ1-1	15	CASSPPGGWVTEAFF	TGTGCCAGCTCACCACCTGGGGGCTGGGTCACTGAAGCTTTCTTT
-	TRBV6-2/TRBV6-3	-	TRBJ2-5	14	CASSYLGAEETQYF	TGTGCCAGCAGTTACCTGGGGGCCGAAGAGACCCAGTACTTC
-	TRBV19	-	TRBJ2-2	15	CASSVQGTYTGELFF	TGTGCCAGTAGTGTCCAGGGGACGTACACCGGGGAGCTGTTTTTT
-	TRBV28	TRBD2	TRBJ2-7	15	CASSPSRAGAYEQYF	TGTGCCAGCAGCCCGTCCAGGGCGGGAGCCTACGAGCAGTACTTC
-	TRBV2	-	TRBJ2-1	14	CASTRGSSYNEQFF	TGTGCCAGCACCCGGGGGAGCTCCTACAATGAGCAGTTCTTC
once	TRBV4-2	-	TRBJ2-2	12	CASSQATGELFF	TGTGCCAGCAGCCAAGCCACCGGGGAGCTGTTTTTT
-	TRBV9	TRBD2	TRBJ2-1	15	CASSVELAGFNEQFF	TGTGCCAGCAGCGTTGAACTAGCGGGCTTCAATGAGCAGTTCTTC
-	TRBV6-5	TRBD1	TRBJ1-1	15	CASSRQGAPLGEAFF	TGTGCCAGCAGTCGACAGGGGGCGCCGCTGGGTGAAGCTTTCTTT
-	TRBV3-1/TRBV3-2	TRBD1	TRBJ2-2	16	CASSLRQGTNTGELFF	TGTGCCAGCAGCCTCCGACAGGGAACGAACACCGGGGAGCTGTTTTTT
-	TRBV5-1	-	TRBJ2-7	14	CASSSRTETYEQYF	TGCGCCAGCAGCTCCCGGACAGAGACCTACGAGCAGTACTTC
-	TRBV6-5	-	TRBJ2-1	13	CASRWTDYNEQFF	TGTGCCAGCAGATGGACGGACTACAATGAGCAGTTCTTC
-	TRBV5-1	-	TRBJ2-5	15	CASSLAIGVGETQYF	TGCGCCAGCAGCTTGGCCATAGGGGTGGGAGAGACCCAGTACTTC
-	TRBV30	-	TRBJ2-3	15	CAWSVAGSGTDTQYF	TGTGCCTGGAGTGTTGCAGGGAGCGGCACAGATACGCAGTATTTT
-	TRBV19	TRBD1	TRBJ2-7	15	CASSYRGARTYEQYF	TGTGCCAGTAGTTACAGGGGGGCTAGGACCTACGAGCAGTACTTC
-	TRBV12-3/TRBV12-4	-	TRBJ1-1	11	CASSSNTEAFF	TGTGCCAGCAGTTCGAACACTGAAGCTTTCTTT
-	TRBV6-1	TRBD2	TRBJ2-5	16	CASSELAGGPQETQYF	TGTGCCAGCAGTGAGTTAGCGGGAGGGCCCCAAGAGACCCAGTACTTC
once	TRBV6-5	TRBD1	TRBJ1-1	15	CASRRDRGPEGEAFF	TGTGCCAGCAGAAGGGACAGGGGCCCAGAGGGTGAAGCTTTCTTT
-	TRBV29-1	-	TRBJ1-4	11	CSVDDREKLFF	TGCAGCGTAGACGACAGAGAAAAACTGTTTTTT
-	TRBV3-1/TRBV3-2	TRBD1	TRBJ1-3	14	CASSQTRDRVTIYF	TGTGCCAGCAGCCAGACCCGGGACAGGGTCACCATATATTTT
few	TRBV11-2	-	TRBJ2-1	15	CASRRSSDPYNEQFF	TGTGCCAGCAGACGATCTAGCGACCCCTACAATGAGCAGTTCTTC
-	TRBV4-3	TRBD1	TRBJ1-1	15	CASSHGTEMNTEAFF	TGCGCCAGCAGCCACGGGACAGAGATGAACACTGAAGCTTTCTTT
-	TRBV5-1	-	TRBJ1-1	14	CASSQTQGGAEAFF	TGCGCCAGCAGCCAAACACAGGGTGGGGCTGAAGCTTTCTTT
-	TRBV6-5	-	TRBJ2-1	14	CASSYGGGNNEQFF	TGTGCCAGCAGTTACGGTGGCGGAAACAATGAGCAGTTCTTC
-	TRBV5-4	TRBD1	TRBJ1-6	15	CASSPRGGVNSPLHF	TGTGCCAGCAGCCCCCGAGGGGGCGTCAATTCACCCCTCCACTTT
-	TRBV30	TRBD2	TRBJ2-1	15	CAWRRGTSGIHEQFF	TGTGCCTGGCGACGAGGAACTAGCGGGATCCATGAGCAGTTCTTC
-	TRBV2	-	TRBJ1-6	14	CAEKGGPGNSPLHF	TGTGCCGAGAAAGGAGGGCCCGGGAATTCACCCCTCCACTTT
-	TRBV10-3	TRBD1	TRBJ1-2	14	CAIGDRPPNYGYTF	TGTGCCATCGGGGACAGACCTCCTAACTATGGCTACACCTTC
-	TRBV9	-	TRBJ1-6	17	CASGLTQRPAYNSPLHF	TGTGCCAGCGGCCTGACCCAAAGACCGGCATATAATTCACCCCTCCACTTT
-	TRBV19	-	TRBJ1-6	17	CASSQTKQGLNNSPLHF	TGTGCCAGTAGCCAAACGAAGCAGGGGTTAAATAATTCACCCCTCCACTTT
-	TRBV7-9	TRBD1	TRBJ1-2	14	CASSPGTGGYGYTF	TGTGCCAGCAGCCCAGGGACAGGGGGGTATGGCTACACCTTC
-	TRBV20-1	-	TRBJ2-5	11	CSAREGPTQYF	TGCAGTGCTAGGGAGGGGCCGACCCAGTACTTC
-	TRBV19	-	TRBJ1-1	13	CASRTTVNTEAFF	TGTGCCAGTAGAACAACCGTGAACACTGAAGCTTTCTTT
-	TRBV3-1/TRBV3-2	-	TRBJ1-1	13	CASSHSGDTEAFF	TGTGCCAGCAGCCACAGTGGGGACACTGAAGCTTTCTTT
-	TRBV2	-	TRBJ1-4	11	CASSESEKLFF	TGTGCCAGCAGTGAAAGCGAAAAACTGTTTTTT
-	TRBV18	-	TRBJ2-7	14	CASSPRTETYEQYF	TGTGCCAGCTCACCTAGGACAGAAACCTACGAGCAGTACTTC
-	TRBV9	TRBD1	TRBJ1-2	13	CASSVDRGGGYTF	TGTGCCAGCAGCGTAGACAGGGGCGGTGGCTACACCTTC
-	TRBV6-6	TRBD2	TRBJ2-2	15	CASSRKREQLGELFF	TGTGCCAGCAGCCGAAAGCGGGAGCAGTTGGGGGAGCTGTTTTTT
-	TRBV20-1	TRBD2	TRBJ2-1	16	CSASAPGTRDSNEQFF	TGCAGTGCTAGTGCTCCCGGGACTAGAGATTCTAATGAGCAGTTCTTC
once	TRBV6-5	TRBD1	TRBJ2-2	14	CASSRTGNTGELFF	TGTGCCAGCAGCCGGACAGGGAATACCGGGGAGCTGTTTTTT
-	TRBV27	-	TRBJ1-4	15	CASSTTWHAGEKLFF	TGTGCCAGCAGTACGACTTGGCACGCGGGGGAAAAACTGTTTTTT
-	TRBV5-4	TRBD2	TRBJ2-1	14	CASSLGSSGREQFF	TGTGCCAGCAGCTTGGGGTCTAGCGGGAGAGAGCAGTTCTTC
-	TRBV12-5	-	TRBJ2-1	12	CASGTQAGEQFF	TGTGCTAGTGGCACCCAAGCCGGTGAGCAGTTCTTC
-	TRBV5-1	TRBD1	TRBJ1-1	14	CASSYRTGNTEAFF	TGCGCCAGCAGCTACCGGACAGGGAACACTGAAGCTTTCTTT
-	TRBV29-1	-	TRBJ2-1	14	CSVGGQPTYNEQFF	TGCAGCGTGGGCGGACAGCCAACCTACAATGAGCAGTTCTTC
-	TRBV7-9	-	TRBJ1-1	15	CASSLGSGGDTEAFF	TGTGCCAGCAGCTTAGGGTCCGGGGGTGACACTGAAGCTTTCTTT